The 4 T cell receptor beta chains reported below all come from one sample, sequenced in a study of read filtering for tumor transcriptome and immune sequencing. From 300 to 450 ng of RNA, a library with molecular barcoded alpha/delta and beta/gamma adaptors was made. TCRdb re-derived calls from the reads in MiXCR, one entry per CDR3 protein. The sample yields 60,000 to 75,000 distinct CDR3 sequences, approximately 18% seen once. Sequenced material: a population of CD138-negative cells sorted from bone marrow. Receptors originate from a donor at least 40 years old with multiple myeloma.

Worth noting for this clonotype: A single base separates this from a much larger clone, so it may be a read error. The chain is built from TRBV9 and TRBJ2-1; 8 bases line up with TRBD1. Per germline, CDR1 SGDLS and CDR2 YYNGEE. The CDR3 sequence is 14 residues long. The CDR3 loop is CAGSRTGNHNEQFF. The CDR3 nucleotides read TGTGCCGGCAGTCGGACAGGGAACCACAATGAGCAGTTCTTC. Full variable domain (outside the CDR3, taken from reference TRBV9 and TRBJ2-1): DSGVTQTPKHLITATGQRVTLRCSPRSGDLSVYWYQQSLDQGLQFLIQYYNGEERAKGNILERFSAQQFPDLHSELNLSSLELGDSALYFCAGSRTGNHNEQFFGPGTRLTVL.

This clonotype was detected many times. The chain recombines TRBV6-5 with TRBJ2-1, with 8 bases lining up with TRBD2. The CDR3 spans 17 residues. Germline V gene lookup returns CDR1 MNHEY and CDR2 SVGAGI. Trimming took 2 bases from V and 12 from J; bases not matched to a gene: 18. The CDR3 DNA sequence: TGTGCCAGCAGTTACAACTCGGGACTAGGAAAATTAGGTGTGCAGTTCTTC. It codes for CASSYNSGLGKLGVQFF.

The sample holds many counts of this clonotype. The chain carries TRBV20-1 and TRBJ2-7, with TRBD2 as a possible D gene (5 bases). The V end was cut by 0 bases, the J end by 2 bases, with 8 bases between. The CDR3 length is 13 residues. From germline, CDR1 is DFQATT and CDR2 SNEGSKA (reference sequence). As DNA, the CDR3 is TGCAGTGCTAGAGACGGACTTACCTACGAGCAGTACTTC. This sequence encodes CSARDGLTYEQYF.

The V call is TRBV29-1, the J call TRBJ2-3; D might be TRBD2 (6 bases). The CDR3 covers 14 residues. Germline loops: CDR1 SQVTM, CDR2 ANQGSEA. The germline V and J ends were trimmed by 4 bases and 4 bases, with 15 bases remaining between them. This CDR3 is CSVVKLATSDTQYF. DNA for the CDR3: TGCAGCGTTGTCAAACTAGCTACCTCAGATACGCAGTATTTT.